These 6 T cell receptor beta chains were sequenced from one sample in a study of blood T cell repertoires in COVID-19. Sequencing was performed with immunoSEQ multiplex PCR; in TCRdb, only in-frame clones are kept and a portion is missing. The table has about 100,000 clones, 80% to 95% seen once. The sequencing sample was made of peripheral blood. The receptors were sampled from a man aged 70 or older with acute or convalescent COVID-19.

This clone was seen a few times. The chain uses TRBV7-8 and TRBJ1-4; D unclear. This CDR3 has 15 amino acids. CDR1 is SGHVS and CDR2 is FQNEAQ in the germline V gene. The ends were cut back, 1 base at V and 4 bases at J, with 10 bases in the middle. Here the CDR3 DNA reads TGTGCCAGCAGCTTAGGAGGGCTGGGTAATGAAAAACTGTTTTTT. Its translation is CASSLGGLGNEKLFF.

For this clone: A read error may account for a junction end that differs from germline. The V gene is TRBV4-1, the J gene TRBJ1-5; D gene unclear. The length of the CDR3 is 13 residues. The germline V gene has CDR1 MGHRA and CDR2 YSYEKL. In DNA form, the CDR3 reads TGCGCCAGCAGCCAAGCAGGTAATCTGCCCCAGCATTTT. This translates into CASSQAGNLPQHF.

The chain couples TRBV13 to TRBJ1-1; D might be TRBD1 (5 bases). Germline values: CDR1 PRHDT, CDR2 FYEKMQ (reference sequence). V shed 1 base and J shed 7 bases, with 10 bases lying between them. The CDR3 covers 13 residues. CDR3 in amino acids: CASSLAGFGEAFF. In DNA form, the CDR3 reads TGTGCCAGCAGCTTAGCAGGGTTTGGTGAAGCTTTCTTT. The full variable domain, rest sourced from reference TRBV13 and TRBJ1-1, is AAGVIQSPRHLIKEKRETATLKCYPIPRHDTVYWYQQGPGQDPQFLISFYEKMQSDKGSIPDRFSAQQFSDYHSELNMSSLELGDSALYFCASSLAGFGEAFFGQGTRLTVV.

The V gene is TRBV7-8, the J gene TRBJ2-7; no firm D call. CDR1 and CDR2 from the germline V gene are SGHVS and FQNEAQ. Between the trimmed V and J ends, which lost 1 base and 0 bases, there was a span of 4 bases. CDR3 length equals 13 residues. CDR3 DNA: TGTGCCAGCAGCTTAGTCAGCTCCTACGAGCAGTACTTC. Amino acid sequence: CASSLVSSYEQYF.

The chain employs TRBV28 and TRBJ1-2, with 9 bases matching TRBD1. Germline V gene sequence: CDR1 MDHEN, CDR2 SYDVKM. Trimming at V came to 6 bases and at J to 4 bases, leaving 3 bases not matched to a gene. The CDR3 extends over 13 amino acids. This chain's CDR3 is CASRKQGAYGYTF. The DNA for the CDR3 is TGTGCCAGCAGGAAACAGGGGGCCTATGGCTACACCTTC.

The chain has TRBV7-7 and TRBJ2-3; 7 nucleotides match TRBD2. The junction had 7 bases not matched to a gene; V was cut back by 5 bases and J by 2 bases. The CDR3 loop spans 15 amino acids. CDR1 is SSHAT, CDR2 FNYEAQ, per germline (reference sequence). The DNA of the CDR3 is TGTGCCAGCAGCCCCAGCGGGGTACCCACAGATACGCAGTATTTT. It is translated as CASSPSGVPTDTQYF.